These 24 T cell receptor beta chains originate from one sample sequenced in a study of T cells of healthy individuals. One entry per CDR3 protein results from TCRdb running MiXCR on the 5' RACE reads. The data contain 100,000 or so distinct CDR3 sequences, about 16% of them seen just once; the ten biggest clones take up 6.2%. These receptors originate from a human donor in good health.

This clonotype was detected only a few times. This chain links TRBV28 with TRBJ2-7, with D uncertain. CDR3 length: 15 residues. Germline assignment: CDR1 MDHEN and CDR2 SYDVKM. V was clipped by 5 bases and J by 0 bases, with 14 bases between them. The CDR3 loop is CASSPHLGDSYEQYF. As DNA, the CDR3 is TGTGCCAGCAGTCCCCATCTCGGCGACTCCTACGAGCAGTACTTC.

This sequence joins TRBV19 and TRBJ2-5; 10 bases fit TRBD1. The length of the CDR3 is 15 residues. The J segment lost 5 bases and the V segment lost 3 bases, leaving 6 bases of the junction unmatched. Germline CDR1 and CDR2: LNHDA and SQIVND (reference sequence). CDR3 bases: TGTGCCAGTAGTATCCGACAGGGGGCTACGGAGACCCAGTACTTC. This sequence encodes CASSIRQGATETQYF.

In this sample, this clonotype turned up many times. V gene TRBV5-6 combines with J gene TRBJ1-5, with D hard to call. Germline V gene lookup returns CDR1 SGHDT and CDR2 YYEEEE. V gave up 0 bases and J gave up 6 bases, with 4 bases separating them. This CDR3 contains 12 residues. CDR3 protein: CASSLAGQPQHF. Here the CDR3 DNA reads TGTGCCAGCAGCTTGGCGGGTCAGCCCCAGCATTTT.

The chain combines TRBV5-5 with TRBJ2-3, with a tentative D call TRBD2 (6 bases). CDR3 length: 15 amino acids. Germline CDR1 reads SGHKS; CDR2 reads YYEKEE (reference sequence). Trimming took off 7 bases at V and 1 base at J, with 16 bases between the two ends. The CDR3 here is CASFSRDWRTDTQYF. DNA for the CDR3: TGTGCCAGCTTCTCCCGGGACTGGCGCACAGATACGCAGTATTTT.

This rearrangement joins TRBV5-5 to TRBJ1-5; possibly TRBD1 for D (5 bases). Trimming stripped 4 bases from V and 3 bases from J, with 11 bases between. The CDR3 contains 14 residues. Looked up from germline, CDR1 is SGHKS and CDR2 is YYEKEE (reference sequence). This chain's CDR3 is CASSGAGNNQPQHF. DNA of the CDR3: TGTGCCAGCAGCGGCGCAGGGAACAATCAGCCCCAGCATTTT.

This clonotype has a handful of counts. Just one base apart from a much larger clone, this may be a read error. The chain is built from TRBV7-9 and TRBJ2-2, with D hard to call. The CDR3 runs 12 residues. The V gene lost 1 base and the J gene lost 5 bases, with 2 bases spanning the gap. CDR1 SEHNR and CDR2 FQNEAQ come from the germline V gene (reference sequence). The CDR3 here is CASSLETGELFF. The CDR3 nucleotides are TGTGCCAGCAGCTTAGAGACCGGGGAGCTGTTTTTT.

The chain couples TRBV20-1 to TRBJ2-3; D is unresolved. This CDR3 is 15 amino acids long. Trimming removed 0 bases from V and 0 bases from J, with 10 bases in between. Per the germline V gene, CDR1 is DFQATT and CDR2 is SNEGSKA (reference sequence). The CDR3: CSARDPVISTDTQYF. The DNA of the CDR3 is TGCAGTGCTAGAGATCCCGTGATCAGCACAGATACGCAGTATTTT.

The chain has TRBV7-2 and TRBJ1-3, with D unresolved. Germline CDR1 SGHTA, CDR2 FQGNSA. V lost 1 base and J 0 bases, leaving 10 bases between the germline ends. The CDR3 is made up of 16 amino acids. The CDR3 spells CASSLGFTFSGNTIYF. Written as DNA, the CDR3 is TGTGCCAGCAGCTTAGGCTTCACTTTCTCTGGAAACACCATATATTTT.

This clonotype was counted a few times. In nucleotides, the CDR3 is TGTGCCAGCAGTTACCCCAGACCGGGAGGTGAGCAGTTCTTC. Protein: CASSYPRPGGEQFF. This chain joins TRBV6-2 or TRBV6-3 and TRBJ2-1, with 7 bases matching TRBD2. The length of the CDR3 is 14 residues. With V trimmed by 2 bases and J by 9 bases, 7 bases remained unmatched. CDR1 is MNHEY, CDR2 SVGEGT, per germline.

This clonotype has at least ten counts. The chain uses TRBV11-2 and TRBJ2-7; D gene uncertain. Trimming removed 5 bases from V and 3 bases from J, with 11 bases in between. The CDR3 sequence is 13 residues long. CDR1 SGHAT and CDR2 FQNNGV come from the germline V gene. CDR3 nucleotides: TGTGCCAGCAGCCATGACACCTTCTACGAGCAGTACTTC. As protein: CASSHDTFYEQYF.

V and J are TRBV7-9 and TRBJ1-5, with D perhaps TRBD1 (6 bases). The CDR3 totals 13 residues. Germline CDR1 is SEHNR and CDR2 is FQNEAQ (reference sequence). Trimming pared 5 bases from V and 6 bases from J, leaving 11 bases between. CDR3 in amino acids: CASSPTGGQPQHF. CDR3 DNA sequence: TGTGCCAGCAGCCCGACAGGCGGTCAGCCCCAGCATTTT.

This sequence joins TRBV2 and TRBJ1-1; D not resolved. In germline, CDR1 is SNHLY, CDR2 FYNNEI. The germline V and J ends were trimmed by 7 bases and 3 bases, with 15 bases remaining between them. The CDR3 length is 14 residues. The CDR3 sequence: CASTREDLYTEAFF. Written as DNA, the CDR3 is TGTGCCAGCACAAGGGAAGACTTGTACACTGAAGCTTTCTTT.

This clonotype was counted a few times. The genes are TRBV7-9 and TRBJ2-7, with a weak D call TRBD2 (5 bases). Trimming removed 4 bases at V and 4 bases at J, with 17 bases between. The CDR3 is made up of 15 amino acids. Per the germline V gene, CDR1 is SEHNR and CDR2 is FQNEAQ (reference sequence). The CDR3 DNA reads TGTGCCAGCAGCTCCGGAGACGGGTCGGGGTACGAGCAGTACTTC. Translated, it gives CASSSGDGSGYEQYF.

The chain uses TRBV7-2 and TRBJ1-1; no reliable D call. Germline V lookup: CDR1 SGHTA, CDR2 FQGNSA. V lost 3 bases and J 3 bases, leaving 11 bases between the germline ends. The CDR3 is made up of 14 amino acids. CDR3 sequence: CASSLGGSYTEAFF. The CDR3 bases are TGTGCCAGCAGCTTGGGAGGGTCGTACACTGAAGCTTTCTTT.

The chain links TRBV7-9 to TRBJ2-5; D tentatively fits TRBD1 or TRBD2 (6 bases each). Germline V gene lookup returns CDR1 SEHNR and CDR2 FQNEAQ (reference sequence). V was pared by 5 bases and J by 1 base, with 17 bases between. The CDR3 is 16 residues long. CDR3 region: CASSLRNGGPQETQYF. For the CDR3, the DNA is TGTGCCAGCAGCCTAAGGAACGGGGGCCCCCAAGAGACCCAGTACTTC.

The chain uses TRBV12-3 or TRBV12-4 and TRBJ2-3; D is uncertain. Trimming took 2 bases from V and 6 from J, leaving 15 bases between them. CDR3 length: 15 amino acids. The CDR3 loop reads CASSLTDTSGDTQYF. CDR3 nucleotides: TGTGCCAGCAGTTTAACTGACACATCCGGGGATACGCAGTATTTT.

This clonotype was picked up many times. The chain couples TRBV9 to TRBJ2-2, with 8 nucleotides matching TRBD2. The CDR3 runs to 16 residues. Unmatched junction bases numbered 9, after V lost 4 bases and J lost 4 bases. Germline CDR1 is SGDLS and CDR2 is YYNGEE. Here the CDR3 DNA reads TGTGCCAGCAGCCCGGGGGGGGGTCGAGCCACCGGGGAGCTGTTTTTT. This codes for CASSPGGGRATGELFF.

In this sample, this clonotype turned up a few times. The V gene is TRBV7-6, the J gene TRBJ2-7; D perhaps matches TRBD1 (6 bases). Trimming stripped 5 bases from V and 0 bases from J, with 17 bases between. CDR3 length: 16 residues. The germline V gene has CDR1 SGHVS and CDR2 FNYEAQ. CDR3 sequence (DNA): TGTGCCAGCAGCGGCCCCCGAGGGACAATCTCCTACGAGCAGTACTTC. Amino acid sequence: CASSGPRGTISYEQYF.

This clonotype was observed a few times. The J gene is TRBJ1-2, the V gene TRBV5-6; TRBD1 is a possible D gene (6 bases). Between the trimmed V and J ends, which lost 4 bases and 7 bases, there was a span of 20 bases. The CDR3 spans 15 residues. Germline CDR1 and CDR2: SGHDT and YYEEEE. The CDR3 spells CASSQVVQGHGGYTF. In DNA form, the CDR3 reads TGTGCCAGCAGCCAGGTGGTGCAGGGGCACGGTGGCTACACCTTC.

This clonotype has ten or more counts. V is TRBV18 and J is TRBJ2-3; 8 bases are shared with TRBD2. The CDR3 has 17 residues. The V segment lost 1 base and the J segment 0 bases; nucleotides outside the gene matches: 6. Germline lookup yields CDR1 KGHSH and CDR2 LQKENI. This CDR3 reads CASSPLAGITSTDTQYF. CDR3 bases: TGTGCCAGCTCACCACTAGCGGGGATAACTAGCACAGATACGCAGTATTTT.

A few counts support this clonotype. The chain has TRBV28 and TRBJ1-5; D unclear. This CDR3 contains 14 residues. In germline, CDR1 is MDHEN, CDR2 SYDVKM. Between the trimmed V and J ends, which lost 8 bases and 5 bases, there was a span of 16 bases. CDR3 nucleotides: TGTGCCAGCGGGCCGCCGGTAGGTTATCAGCCCCAGCATTTT. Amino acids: CASGPPVGYQPQHF.

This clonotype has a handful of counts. CDR3 protein: CASSQVRGTSSYNEQFF. The CDR3 DNA follows: TGCGCCAGCAGCCAAGTCCGAGGGACTAGCAGTTACAATGAGCAGTTCTTC. The rearrangement joins TRBV4-3 to TRBJ2-1; the match to TRBD2 covers 9 bases. With 1 base clipped from V and 4 bases from J, the junction kept 8 bases outside the gene matches. The CDR3 runs 17 residues. Germline CDR1 and CDR2: LGHNA and YSLEER.

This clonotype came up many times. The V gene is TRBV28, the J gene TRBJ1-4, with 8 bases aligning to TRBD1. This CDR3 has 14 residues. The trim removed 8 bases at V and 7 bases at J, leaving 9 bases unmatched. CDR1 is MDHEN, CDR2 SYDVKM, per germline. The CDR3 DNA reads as TGTGCCAGCCTTTCTGGACAGGGCGGTGAAAAACTGTTTTTT. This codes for CASLSGQGGEKLFF.

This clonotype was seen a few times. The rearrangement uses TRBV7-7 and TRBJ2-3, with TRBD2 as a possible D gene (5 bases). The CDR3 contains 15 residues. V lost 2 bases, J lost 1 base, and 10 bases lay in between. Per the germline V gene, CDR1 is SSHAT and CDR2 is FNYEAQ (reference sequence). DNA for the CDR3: TGTGCCAGCAGCTTAAGCGGATCCGGCACAGATACGCAGTATTTT. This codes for CASSLSGSGTDTQYF.